This TCR beta chain appears in the sequencing data of a study of T cell responses to AZD1222 COVID-19 vaccine. Measured with immunoSEQ multiplex PCR; TCRdb has only the in-frame clones, and not every one. Seen here are over 70,000 clones, 85% observed once, and the top ten hold around 21%. Germline CDR1 LNHDA, CDR2 SQIVND (reference sequence). The CDR3 totals 14 residues. The V segment lost 3 bases and the J segment 3 bases; nucleotides outside the gene matches: 2. This sequence originates from an adult in good health. This chain links TRBV19 with TRBJ2-7; 10 positions agree with TRBD2. The sequencing used peripheral blood, collected on day 0 of AZD1222 vaccination. CDR3: CASSITSGDYEQYF. The CDR3 nucleotides read TGTGCCAGTAGTATTACTAGCGGGGACTACGAGCAGTACTTC.